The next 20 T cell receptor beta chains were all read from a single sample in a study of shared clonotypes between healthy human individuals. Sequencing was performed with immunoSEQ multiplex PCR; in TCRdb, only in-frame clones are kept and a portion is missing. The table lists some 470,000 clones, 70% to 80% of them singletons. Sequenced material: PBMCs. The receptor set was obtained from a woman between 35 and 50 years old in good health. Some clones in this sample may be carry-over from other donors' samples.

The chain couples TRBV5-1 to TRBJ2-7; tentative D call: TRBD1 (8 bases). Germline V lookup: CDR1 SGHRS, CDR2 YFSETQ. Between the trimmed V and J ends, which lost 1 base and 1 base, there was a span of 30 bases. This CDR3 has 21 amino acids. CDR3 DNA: TGCGCCAGCAGCTTGAAGGGAGGGACAGGAAGCTCCGGGACTACTTCCTACGAGCAGTACTTC. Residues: CASSLKGGTGSSGTTSYEQYF.

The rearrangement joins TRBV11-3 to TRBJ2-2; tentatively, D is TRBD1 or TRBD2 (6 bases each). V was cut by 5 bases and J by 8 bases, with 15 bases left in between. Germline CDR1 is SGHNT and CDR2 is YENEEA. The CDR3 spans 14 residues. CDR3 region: CASSPTPGAGELFF. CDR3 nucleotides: TGTGCCAGCAGCCCCACCCCGGGGGCTGGGGAGCTGTTTTTT.

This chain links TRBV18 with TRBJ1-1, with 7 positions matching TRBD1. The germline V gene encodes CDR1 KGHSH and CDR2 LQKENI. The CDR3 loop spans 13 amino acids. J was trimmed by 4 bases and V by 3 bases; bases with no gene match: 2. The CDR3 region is CASSPPGGTEAFF. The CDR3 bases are TGTGCCAGCTCACCTCCAGGGGGCACTGAAGCTTTCTTT.

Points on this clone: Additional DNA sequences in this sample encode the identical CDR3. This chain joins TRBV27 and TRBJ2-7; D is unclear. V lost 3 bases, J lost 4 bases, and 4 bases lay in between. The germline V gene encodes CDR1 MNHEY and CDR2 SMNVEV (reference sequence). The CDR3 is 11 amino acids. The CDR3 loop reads CASSLGYEQYF. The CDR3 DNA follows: TGTGCCAGCAGTTTGGGGTACGAGCAGTACTTC.

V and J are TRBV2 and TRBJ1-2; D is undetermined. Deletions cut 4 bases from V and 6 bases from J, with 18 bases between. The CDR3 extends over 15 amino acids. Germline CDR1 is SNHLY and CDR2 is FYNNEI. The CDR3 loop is CASSVIGDNLNGYTF. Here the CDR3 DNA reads TGTGCCAGCAGTGTGATAGGCGACAACCTTAATGGCTACACCTTC.

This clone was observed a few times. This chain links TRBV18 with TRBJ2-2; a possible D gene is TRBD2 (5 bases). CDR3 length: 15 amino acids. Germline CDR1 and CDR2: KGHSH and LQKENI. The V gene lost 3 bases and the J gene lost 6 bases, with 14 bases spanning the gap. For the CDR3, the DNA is TGTGCCAGCTCACCGGACTTCTCGCGGGCCGGGGAGCTGTTTTTT. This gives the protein CASSPDFSRAGELFF.

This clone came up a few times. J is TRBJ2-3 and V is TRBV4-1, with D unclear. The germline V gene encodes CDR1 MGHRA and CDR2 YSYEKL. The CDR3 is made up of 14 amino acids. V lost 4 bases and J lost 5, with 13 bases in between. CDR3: CASSPLGRLDTQYF. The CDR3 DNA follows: TGCGCCAGCAGCCCGCTGGGAAGGTTAGATACGCAGTATTTT.

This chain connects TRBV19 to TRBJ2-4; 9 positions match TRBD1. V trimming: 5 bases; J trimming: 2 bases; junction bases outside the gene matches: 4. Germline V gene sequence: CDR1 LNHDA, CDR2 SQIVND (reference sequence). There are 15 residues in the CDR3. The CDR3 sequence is CASSSDRGSKNIQYF. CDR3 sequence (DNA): TGTGCCAGTAGTTCCGACAGGGGGTCCAAAAACATTCAGTACTTC. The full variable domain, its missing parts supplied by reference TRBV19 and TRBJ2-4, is DGGITQSPKYLFRKEGQNVTLSCEQNLNHDAMYWYRQDPGQGLRLIYYSQIVNDFQKGDIAEGYSVSREKKESFPLTVTSAQKNPTAFYLCASSSDRGSKNIQYFGAGTRLSVL.

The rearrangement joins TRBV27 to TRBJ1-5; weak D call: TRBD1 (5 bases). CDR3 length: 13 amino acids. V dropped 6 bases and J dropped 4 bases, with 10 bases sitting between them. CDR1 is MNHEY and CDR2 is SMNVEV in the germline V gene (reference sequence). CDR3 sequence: CASRPDRNQPQHF. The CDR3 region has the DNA TGTGCCAGCAGGCCAGACAGAAATCAGCCCCAGCATTTT.

The CDR3 loop reads CASSLNWGDTEAFF. DNA of the CDR3: TGTGCCAGCAGCTTAAATTGGGGGGACACTGAAGCTTTCTTT. The chain uses TRBV11-2 and TRBJ1-1; D possibly corresponds to TRBD1 (5 bases). This CDR3 is 14 amino acids long. The ends were cut back, 2 bases at V and 3 bases at J, with 10 bases in the middle. Germline CDR1 is SGHAT and CDR2 is FQNNGV.

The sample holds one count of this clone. CDR3 nucleotide sequence: TGTGCCAGCAGCTTGGTCGGGAGGACTCCCTACGAGCAGTACTTC. Translation gives CASSLVGRTPYEQYF. V usage is TRBV5-4 and J usage is TRBJ2-7; 7 positions match TRBD2. V dropped 0 bases and J dropped 2; count of bases not matched to a gene: 5. CDR3 length: 15 amino acids. Germline loops: CDR1 SGHNT, CDR2 YYREEE (reference sequence).

The CDR3 sequence: CATSRATASFYGYTF. In DNA, the CDR3 is TGTGCCACCAGCAGAGCGACAGCGTCCTTCTATGGCTACACCTTC. J is TRBJ1-2 and V is TRBV15; tentatively, D is TRBD1 (5 bases). V dropped 1 base and J dropped 4 bases, with 13 bases sitting between them. The germline V gene encodes CDR1 LNHNV and CDR2 YYDKDF (reference sequence). The length of the CDR3 is 15 residues.

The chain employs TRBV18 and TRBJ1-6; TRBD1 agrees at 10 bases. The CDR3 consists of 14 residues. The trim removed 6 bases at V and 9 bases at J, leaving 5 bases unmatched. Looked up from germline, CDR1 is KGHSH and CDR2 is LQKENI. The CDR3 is CASSTGTGVSPLHF. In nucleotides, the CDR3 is TGTGCCAGCTCCACCGGGACAGGGGTTTCACCCCTCCACTTT.

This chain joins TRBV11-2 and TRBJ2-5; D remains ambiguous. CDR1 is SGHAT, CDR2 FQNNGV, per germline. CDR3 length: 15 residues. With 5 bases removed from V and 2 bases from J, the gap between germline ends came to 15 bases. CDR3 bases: TGTGCCAGCAGCCGGGTATCAGACTCACAAGAGACCCAGTACTTC. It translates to CASSRVSDSQETQYF.

CDR3 coding DNA: TGTGCCAGCAGCGTGGGACTAGCTAACGAGCAGTACTTC. Its translation: CASSVGLANEQYF. V gene TRBV9 combines with J gene TRBJ2-7, with 9 bases lining up with TRBD2. V was pared by 2 bases and J by 5 bases, with 2 bases of the junction left unmatched. The CDR3 length is 13 residues. Germline CDR1 is SGDLS and CDR2 is YYNGEE.

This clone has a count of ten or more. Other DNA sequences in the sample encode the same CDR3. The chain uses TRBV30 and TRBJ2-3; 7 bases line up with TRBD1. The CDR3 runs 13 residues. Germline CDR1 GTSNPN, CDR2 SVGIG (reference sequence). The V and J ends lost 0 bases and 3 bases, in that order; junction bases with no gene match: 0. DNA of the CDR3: TGTGCCTGGAGTGTACAGGGGACAGATACGCAGTATTTT. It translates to CAWSVQGTDTQYF.

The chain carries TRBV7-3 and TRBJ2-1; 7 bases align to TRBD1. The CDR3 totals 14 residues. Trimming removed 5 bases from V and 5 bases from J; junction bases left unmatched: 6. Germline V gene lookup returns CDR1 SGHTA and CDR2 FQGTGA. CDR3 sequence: CASSETGINNEQFF. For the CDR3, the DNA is TGTGCCAGCAGCGAGACAGGGATAAACAATGAGCAGTTCTTC.

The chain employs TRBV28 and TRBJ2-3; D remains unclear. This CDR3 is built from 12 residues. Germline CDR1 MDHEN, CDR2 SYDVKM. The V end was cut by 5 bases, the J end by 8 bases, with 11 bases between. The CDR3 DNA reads TGTGCCAGCAGTCCCCGATACGTTACGCAGTATTTT. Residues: CASSPRYVTQYF.

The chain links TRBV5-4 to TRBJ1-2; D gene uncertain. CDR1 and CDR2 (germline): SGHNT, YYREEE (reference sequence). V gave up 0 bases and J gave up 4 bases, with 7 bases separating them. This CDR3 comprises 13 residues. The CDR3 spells CASSLDGIYGYTF. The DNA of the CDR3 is TGTGCCAGCAGCTTGGATGGGATCTATGGCTACACCTTC.

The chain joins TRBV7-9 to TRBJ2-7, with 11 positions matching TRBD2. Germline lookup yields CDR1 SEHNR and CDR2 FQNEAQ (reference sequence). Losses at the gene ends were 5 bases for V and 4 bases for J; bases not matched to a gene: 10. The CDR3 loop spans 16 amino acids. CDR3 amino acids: CASSPRTSGPLYEQYF. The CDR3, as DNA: TGTGCCAGCAGCCCTCGGACTAGCGGGCCGTTATACGAGCAGTACTTC.